A selection of T cell receptor beta chains follows, all from one sample in a study of chemoradiotherapy in HPV16-positive cancers. Measured with immunoSEQ multiplex PCR; TCRdb has only the in-frame clones, and not every one. The table has approximately 35,000 clones, about nine tenths seen once. This specimen consisted of blood, obtained from a patient who underwent chemoradiotherapy. These receptors were obtained from a human donor with HPV-associated anogenital cancer. Each CDR3 is given with its conserved first and last residue. The order of the fields is D gene, clone size, V gene, J gene, CDR3 DNA, CDR3 protein. D genes are given only for firm matches. The size field is filled for only some rows; it gives once, few, many or a size class.

D: -
size: -
V: TRBV5-1
J: TRBJ2-1
DNA: TGCGCCAGCAGCTTGAGGCAAGGGTTGAGCTCCTACAATGAGCAGTTCTTC
CDR3: CASSLRQGLSSYNEQFF

D: -
size: -
V: TRBV23-1
J: TRBJ2-5
DNA: TGCGCGATCAAGGAGACCCAGTACTTC
CDR3: CAIKETQYF

D: -
size: -
V: TRBV30
J: TRBJ1-2
DNA: TGTGCCTGGAGTGTATTTGGGCAGAACTATGGCTACACCTTC
CDR3: CAWSVFGQNYGYTF

D: TRBD2
size: -
V: TRBV29-1
J: TRBJ2-7
DNA: TGCAGCGTTTATGTCGAGGCGGGGGAGATCTACGAGCAGTACTTC
CDR3: CSVYVEAGEIYEQYF

D: TRBD1
size: -
V: TRBV30
J: TRBJ2-2
DNA: TGTGCCTGGAGGCTGACAGGGGGGAACACCGGGGAGCTGTTTTTT
CDR3: CAWRLTGGNTGELFF

D: -
size: -
V: TRBV9
J: TRBJ1-2
DNA: TGTGCCAGCAGCGTATCGACAGGCCCCTACTATGGCTACACCTTC
CDR3: CASSVSTGPYYGYTF

D: TRBD1
size: -
V: TRBV11-3
J: TRBJ1-1
DNA: TGTGCCAGCAGCAGCAGGGACAGGGGCTCTGAAGCTTTCTTT
CDR3: CASSSRDRGSEAFF

D: TRBD1
size: -
V: TRBV4-2
J: TRBJ1-2
DNA: TGTGCCAGCAGCCGAACGGGGACAGGGGGCAGTGGCTACACCTTC
CDR3: CASSRTGTGGSGYTF

D: TRBD1
size: -
V: TRBV7-9
J: TRBJ1-5
DNA: TGTGCCAGCAGCCCCGGGACAGGGGGCAGCAAGCCCCAGCATTTT
CDR3: CASSPGTGGSKPQHF

D: -
size: -
V: TRBV21-1
J: TRBJ1-1
DNA: TGTGCCAGCAGCAAAGAGTGGACAGAAAAGAACACTGAAGCTTTCTTT
CDR3: CASSKEWTEKNTEAFF

D: -
size: -
V: TRBV12-5
J: TRBJ2-3
DNA: TGTGCTAGTTCCCCGAGTGGGGTAGGCACAGATACGCAGTATTTT
CDR3: CASSPSGVGTDTQYF

D: TRBD1
size: -
V: TRBV6-1
J: TRBJ1-1
DNA: TGTGCCAGCAGTCCCGGGACAGCGAACACTGAAGCTTTCTTT
CDR3: CASSPGTANTEAFF

D: TRBD2
size: -
V: TRBV6-1
J: TRBJ2-3
DNA: TGTGCCAGCAAGGGACTAGCGGGGGGGCAGGATACGCAGTATTTT
CDR3: CASKGLAGGQDTQYF

D: TRBD1
size: -
V: TRBV27
J: TRBJ1-2
DNA: TGTGCCAGCAAAAAAGGGGGCGAAGGACTCTATGGCTACACCTTC
CDR3: CASKKGGEGLYGYTF

D: TRBD2
size: -
V: TRBV7-2
J: TRBJ2-7
DNA: TGTGCCAGCAGCTTAACCTTCCTAGCGGGGGGAGGAGAGCAGTACTTC
CDR3: CASSLTFLAGGGEQYF

D: -
size: -
V: TRBV18
J: TRBJ1-1
DNA: TGTGCCAGCTCACCAGGGCCGATGAACACTGAAGCTTTCTTT
CDR3: CASSPGPMNTEAFF

D: -
size: -
V: TRBV18
J: TRBJ1-1
DNA: TGTGCCAGCTCACCCCGGGACACCCGGTTGAACACTGAAGCTTTCTTT
CDR3: CASSPRDTRLNTEAFF

D: -
size: -
V: TRBV4-3
J: TRBJ1-6
DNA: TGCGCCAGCAGCCAAGTAACAGGCGGACATAATTCACCCCTCCACTTT
CDR3: CASSQVTGGHNSPLHF

D: -
size: -
V: TRBV5-4
J: TRBJ1-1
DNA: TGTGCCAGCAGCCAATTCCCGACAGGAGGATTGAACACTGAAGCTTTCTTT
CDR3: CASSQFPTGGLNTEAFF

D: -
size: -
V: TRBV5-1
J: TRBJ1-2
DNA: TGCGCCAGCAGCTTGGACGAGGGCCGGTATGGCTACACCTTC
CDR3: CASSLDEGRYGYTF

D: TRBD1
size: -
V: TRBV6-5
J: TRBJ2-7
DNA: TGTGCCAGCAGCCAGGGACAGGAAAGCTCCTACGAGCAGTACTTC
CDR3: CASSQGQESSYEQYF

D: TRBD1
size: -
V: TRBV5-1
J: TRBJ1-2
DNA: TGCGCCAGCAGCTCCCGGACAGGGATCTATGGCTACACCTTC
CDR3: CASSSRTGIYGYTF

D: TRBD1
size: -
V: TRBV7-3
J: TRBJ1-2
DNA: TGTGCCAGCAGCTTAACGGGGACAGGCTATGGCTACACCTTC
CDR3: CASSLTGTGYGYTF

D: -
size: -
V: TRBV7-8
J: TRBJ2-3
DNA: TGTGCCAGCAGTCCCCCAAACGGGGGGCATCGTTTGGATACGCAGTATTTT
CDR3: CASSPPNGGHRLDTQYF

D: -
size: -
V: TRBV5-1
J: TRBJ2-5
DNA: TGCGCCAGCAGCTTTGGGTACCAAGAGACCCAGTACTTC
CDR3: CASSFGYQETQYF

D: -
size: once
V: TRBV5-6
J: TRBJ1-2
DNA: TGTGCCAGCAGCTTGATACCCTACCAAAAGGGAGGCTACACCTTC
CDR3: CASSLIPYQKGGYTF

D: -
size: -
V: TRBV11-3
J: TRBJ2-2
DNA: TGTGCCAGCAGCTTAGATTCGACTAAGATAGTACCCGGGGAGCTGTTTTTT
CDR3: CASSLDSTKIVPGELFF

D: -
size: -
V: TRBV2
J: TRBJ2-7
DNA: TGTGCCAGCAATCGACAGCGTTACTCCTACGAGCAGTACTTC
CDR3: CASNRQRYSYEQYF

D: -
size: -
V: TRBV4-1
J: TRBJ2-1
DNA: TGCGCCAGCAGCCAAGTAGGTCACAGGGAGACCTACAATGAGCAGTTCTTC
CDR3: CASSQVGHRETYNEQFF